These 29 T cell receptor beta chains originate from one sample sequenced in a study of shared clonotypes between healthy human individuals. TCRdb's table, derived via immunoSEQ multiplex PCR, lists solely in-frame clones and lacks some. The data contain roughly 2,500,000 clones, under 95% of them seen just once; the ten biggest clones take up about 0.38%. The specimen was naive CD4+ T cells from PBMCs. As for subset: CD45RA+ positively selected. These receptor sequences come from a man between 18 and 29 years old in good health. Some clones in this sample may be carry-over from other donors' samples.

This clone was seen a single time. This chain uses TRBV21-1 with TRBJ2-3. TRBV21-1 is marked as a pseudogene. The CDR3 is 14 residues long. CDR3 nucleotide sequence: TGTGCCAGCAGCCTCCGGCCTTTCACAGATACGCAGTATTTT. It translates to CASSLRPFTDTQYF.

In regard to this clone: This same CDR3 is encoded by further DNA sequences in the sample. CDR3 sequence: CASSLVSTNEKLFF. CDR3 DNA sequence: TGTGCCAGCAGCTTAGTTTCAACTAATGAAAAACTGTTTTTT. The rearrangement links TRBV7-2 to TRBJ1-4; unclear D gene. The germline V gene encodes CDR1 SGHTA and CDR2 FQGNSA. This CDR3 has 14 residues. V gave up 1 base and J gave up 0 bases, with 3 bases separating them.

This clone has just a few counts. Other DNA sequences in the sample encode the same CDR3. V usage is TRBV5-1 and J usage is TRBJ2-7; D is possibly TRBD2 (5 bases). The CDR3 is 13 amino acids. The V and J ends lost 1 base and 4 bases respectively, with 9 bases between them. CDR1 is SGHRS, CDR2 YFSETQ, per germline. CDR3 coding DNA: TGCGCCAGCAGCTTGAGGGAGCGGTACGAGCAGTACTTC. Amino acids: CASSLRERYEQYF.

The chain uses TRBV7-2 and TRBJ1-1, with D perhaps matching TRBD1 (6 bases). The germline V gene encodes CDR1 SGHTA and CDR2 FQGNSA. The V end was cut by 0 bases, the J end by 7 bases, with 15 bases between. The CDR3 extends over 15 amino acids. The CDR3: CASSLARGHNLEAFF. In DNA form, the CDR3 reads TGTGCCAGCAGCTTAGCGCGGGGACACAACCTTGAAGCTTTCTTT.

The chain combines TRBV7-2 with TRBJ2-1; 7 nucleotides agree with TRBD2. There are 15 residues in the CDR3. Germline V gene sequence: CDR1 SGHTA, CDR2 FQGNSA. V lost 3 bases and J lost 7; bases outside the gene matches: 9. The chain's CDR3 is CASSFPGMGGNEQFF. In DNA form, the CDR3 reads TGTGCCAGCAGCTTCCCGGGAATGGGAGGGAATGAGCAGTTCTTC.

CDR3 amino acids: CASSDRWQGHTGELFF. The CDR3 coding sequence is TGTGCCAGCAGTGACCGGTGGCAGGGCCACACCGGGGAGCTGTTTTTT. V and J are TRBV25-1 and TRBJ2-2; possible D gene TRBD1, 5 bases. Germline V CDR1 and CDR2: MGHDK, SYGVNS. The CDR3 runs to 16 residues. V was cut by 3 bases and J by 3 bases, with 14 bases left in between.

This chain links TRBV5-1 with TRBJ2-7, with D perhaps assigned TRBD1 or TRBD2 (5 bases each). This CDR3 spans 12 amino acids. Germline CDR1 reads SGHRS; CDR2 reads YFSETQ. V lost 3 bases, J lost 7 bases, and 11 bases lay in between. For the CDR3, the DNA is TGCGCCAGCAGCTCCGATTGGGGGGAGCAGTACTTC. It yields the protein CASSSDWGEQYF.

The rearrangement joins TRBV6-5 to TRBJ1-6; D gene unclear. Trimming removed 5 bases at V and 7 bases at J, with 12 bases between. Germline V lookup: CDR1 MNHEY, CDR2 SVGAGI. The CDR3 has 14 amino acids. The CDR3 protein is CASSPDMQNSPLHF. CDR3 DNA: TGTGCCAGCAGTCCAGACATGCAGAATTCACCCCTCCACTTT.

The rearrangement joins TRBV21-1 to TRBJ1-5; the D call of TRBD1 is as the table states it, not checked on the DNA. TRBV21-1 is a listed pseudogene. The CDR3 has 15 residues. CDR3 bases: TGTGCCAGTCCTACAGGGGGCCGCGGGAATCAGCCCCAGCATTTT. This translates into CASPTGGRGNQPQHF.

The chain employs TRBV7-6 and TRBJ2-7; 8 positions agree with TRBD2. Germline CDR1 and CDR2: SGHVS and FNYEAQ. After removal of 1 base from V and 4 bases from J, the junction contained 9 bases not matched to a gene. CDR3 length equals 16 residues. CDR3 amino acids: CASSLGGAGDWYEQYF. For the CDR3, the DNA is TGTGCCAGCAGCTTAGGAGGAGCGGGAGATTGGTACGAGCAGTACTTC. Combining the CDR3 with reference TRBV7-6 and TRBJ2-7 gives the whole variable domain GAGVSQSPRYKVTKRGQDVALRCDPISGHVSLYWYRQALGQGPEFLTYFNYEAQQDKSGLPNDRFSAERPEGSISTLTIQRTEQRDSAMYRCASSLGGAGDWYEQYFGPGTRLTVT.

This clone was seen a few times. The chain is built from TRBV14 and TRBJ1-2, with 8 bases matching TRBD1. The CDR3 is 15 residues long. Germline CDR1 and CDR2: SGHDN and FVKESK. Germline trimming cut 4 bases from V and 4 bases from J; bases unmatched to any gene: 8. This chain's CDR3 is CASSRSGQGGYGYTF. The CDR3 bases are TGTGCCAGCAGCCGGAGCGGACAGGGCGGCTATGGCTACACCTTC.

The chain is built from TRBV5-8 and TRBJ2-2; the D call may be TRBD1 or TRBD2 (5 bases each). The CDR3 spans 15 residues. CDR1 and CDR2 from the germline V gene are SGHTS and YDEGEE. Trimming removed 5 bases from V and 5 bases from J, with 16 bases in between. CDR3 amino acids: CASRRGLGETGELFF. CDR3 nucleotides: TGTGCCAGCAGACGGGGCCTAGGTGAAACCGGGGAGCTGTTTTTT.

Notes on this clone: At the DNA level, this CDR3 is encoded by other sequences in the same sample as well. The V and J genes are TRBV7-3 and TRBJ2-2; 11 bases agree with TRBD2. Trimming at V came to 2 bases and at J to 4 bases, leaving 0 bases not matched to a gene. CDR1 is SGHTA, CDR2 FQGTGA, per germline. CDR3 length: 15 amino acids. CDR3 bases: TGTGCCAGCAGCTTAGGGACTAGCGGCACCGGGGAGCTGTTTTTT. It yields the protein CASSLGTSGTGELFF.

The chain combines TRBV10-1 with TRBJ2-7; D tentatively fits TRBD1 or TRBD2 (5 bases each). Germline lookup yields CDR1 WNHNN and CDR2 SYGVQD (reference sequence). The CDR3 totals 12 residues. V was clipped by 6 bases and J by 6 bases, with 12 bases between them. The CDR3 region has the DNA TGCGCCAGCAGCCGAGTTGGGGGCGAGCAGTACTTC. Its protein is CASSRVGGEQYF.

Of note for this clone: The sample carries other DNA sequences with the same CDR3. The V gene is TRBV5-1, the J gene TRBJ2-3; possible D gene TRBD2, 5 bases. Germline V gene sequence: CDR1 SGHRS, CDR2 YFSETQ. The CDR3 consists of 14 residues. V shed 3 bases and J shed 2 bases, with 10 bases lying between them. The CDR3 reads CASSSGSYTDTQYF. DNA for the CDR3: TGCGCCAGCAGCTCGGGGAGCTACACAGATACGCAGTATTTT.

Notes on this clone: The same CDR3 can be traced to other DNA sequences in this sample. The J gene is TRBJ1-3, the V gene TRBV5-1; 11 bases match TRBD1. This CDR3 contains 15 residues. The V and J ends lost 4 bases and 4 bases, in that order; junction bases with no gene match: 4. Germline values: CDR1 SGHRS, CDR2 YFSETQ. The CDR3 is CASSLDRGPGNTIYF. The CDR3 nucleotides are TGCGCCAGCAGCCTGGACAGGGGGCCCGGAAACACCATATATTTT.

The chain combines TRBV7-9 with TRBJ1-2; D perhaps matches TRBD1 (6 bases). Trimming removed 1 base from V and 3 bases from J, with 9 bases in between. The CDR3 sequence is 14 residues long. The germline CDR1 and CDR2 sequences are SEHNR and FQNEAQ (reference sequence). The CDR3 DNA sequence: TGTGCCAGCAGCTTAGTCCAGGGGTACTATGGCTACACCTTC. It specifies CASSLVQGYYGYTF.

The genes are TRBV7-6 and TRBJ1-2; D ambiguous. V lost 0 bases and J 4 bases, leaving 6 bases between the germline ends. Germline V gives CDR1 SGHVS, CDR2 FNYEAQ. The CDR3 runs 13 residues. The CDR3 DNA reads TGTGCCAGCAGCTTAGCCGCCAGCTATGGCTACACCTTC. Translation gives CASSLAASYGYTF.

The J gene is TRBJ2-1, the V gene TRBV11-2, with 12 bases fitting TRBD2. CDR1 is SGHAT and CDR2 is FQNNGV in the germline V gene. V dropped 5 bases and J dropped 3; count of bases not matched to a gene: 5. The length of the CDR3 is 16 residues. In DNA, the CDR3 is TGTGCCAGCAGCCTCCGACTAGCGGGGGACTACAATGAGCAGTTCTTC. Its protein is CASSLRLAGDYNEQFF.

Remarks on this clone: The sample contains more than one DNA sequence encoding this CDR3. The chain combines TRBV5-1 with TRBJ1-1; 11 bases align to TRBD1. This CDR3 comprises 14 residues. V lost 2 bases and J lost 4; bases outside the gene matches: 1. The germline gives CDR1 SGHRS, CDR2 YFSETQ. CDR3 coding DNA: TGCGCCAGCAGCTTAGGGACAGGGGGCACTGAAGCTTTCTTT. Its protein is CASSLGTGGTEAFF. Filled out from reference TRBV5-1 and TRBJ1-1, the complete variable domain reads KAGVTQTPRYLIKTRGQQVTLSCSPISGHRSVSWYQQTPGQGLQFLFEYFSETQRNKGNFPGRFSGRQFSNSRSEMNVSTLELGDSALYLCASSLGTGGTEAFFGQGTRLTVV.

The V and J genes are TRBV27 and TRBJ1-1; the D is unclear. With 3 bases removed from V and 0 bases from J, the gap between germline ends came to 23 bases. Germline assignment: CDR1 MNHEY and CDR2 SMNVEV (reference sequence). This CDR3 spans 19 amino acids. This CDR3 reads CASSFFVGGGSVVNTEAFF. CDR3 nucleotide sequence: TGTGCCAGCAGTTTTTTCGTCGGAGGAGGTTCAGTAGTGAACACTGAAGCTTTCTTT.

The CDR3 DNA sequence: TGCGCCAGCAGCTTAAGGACAGGGGAAGGTTACGAGCAGTACTTC. Its translation: CASSLRTGEGYEQYF. The V call is TRBV5-1, the J call TRBJ2-7; 9 bases agree with TRBD1. V lost 2 bases and J lost 4; bases outside the gene matches: 7. The CDR3 is made up of 15 amino acids. Germline CDR1 is SGHRS and CDR2 is YFSETQ.

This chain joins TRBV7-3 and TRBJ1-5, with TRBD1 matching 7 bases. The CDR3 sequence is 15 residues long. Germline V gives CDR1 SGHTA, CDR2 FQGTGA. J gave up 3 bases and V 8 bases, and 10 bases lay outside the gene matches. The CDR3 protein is CASSASGGNNQPQHF. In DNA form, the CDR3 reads TGTGCCAGCTCGGCCTCAGGGGGGAACAATCAGCCCCAGCATTTT.

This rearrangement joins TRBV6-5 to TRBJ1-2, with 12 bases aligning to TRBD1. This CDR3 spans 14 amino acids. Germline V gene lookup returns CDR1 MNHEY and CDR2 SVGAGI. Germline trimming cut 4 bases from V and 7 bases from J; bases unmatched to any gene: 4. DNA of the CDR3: TGTGCCAGCAGTTTGGGGACAGGGGGCTTTGGCTACACCTTC. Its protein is CASSLGTGGFGYTF.

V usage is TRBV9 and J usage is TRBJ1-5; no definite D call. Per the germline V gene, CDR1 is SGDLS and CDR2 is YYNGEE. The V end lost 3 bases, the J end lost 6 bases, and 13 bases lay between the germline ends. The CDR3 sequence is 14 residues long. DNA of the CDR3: TGTGCCAGCAGCGCCGGGATATGGGGTCAGCCCCAGCATTTT. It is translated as CASSAGIWGQPQHF.

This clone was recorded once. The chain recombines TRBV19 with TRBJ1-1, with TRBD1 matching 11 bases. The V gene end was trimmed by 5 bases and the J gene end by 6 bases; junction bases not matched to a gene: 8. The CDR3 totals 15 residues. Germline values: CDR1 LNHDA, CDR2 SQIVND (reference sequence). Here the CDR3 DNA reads TGTGCCAGTAGTGACGGGACAGGGGGGTTGGCTGAAGCTTTCTTT. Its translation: CASSDGTGGLAEAFF.

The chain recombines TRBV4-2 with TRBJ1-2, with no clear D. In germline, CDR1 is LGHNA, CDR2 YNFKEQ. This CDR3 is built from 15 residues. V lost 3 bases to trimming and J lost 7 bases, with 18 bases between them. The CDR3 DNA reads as TGTGCCAGCAGCCAGGCCTCGGGAGGGAGCGGTGGCTACACCTTC. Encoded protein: CASSQASGGSGGYTF.

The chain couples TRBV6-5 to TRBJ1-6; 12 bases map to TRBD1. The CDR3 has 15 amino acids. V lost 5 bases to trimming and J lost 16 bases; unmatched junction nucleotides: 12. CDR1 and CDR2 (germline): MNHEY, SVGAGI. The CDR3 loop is CASSNAGTGGRVLHF. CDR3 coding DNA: TGTGCCAGCAGTAACGCCGGGACAGGGGGCCGTGTACTCCACTTT.

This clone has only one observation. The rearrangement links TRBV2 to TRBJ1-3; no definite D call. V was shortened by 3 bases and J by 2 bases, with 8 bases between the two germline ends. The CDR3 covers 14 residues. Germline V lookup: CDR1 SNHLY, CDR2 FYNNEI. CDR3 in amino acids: CASSEQVPGNTIYF. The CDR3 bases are TGTGCCAGCAGTGAGCAGGTTCCTGGAAACACCATATATTTT. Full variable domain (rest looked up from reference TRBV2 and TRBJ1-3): EPEVTQTPSHQVTQMGQEVILRCVPISNHLYFYWYRQILGQKVEFLVSFYNNEISEKSEIFDDQFSVERPDGSNFTLKIRSTKLEDSAMYFCASSEQVPGNTIYFGEGSWLTVV.